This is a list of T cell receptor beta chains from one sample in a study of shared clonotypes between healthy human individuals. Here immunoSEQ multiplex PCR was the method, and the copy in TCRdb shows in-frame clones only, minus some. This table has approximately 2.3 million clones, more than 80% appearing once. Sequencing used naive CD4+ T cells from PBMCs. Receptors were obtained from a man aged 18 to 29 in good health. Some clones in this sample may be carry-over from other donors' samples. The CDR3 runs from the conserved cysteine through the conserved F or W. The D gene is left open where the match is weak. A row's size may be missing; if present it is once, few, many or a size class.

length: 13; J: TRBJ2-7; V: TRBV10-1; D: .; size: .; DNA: TGCGCCAGCAGTCCGGGCACTGAGAACGAGCAGTACTTC; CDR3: CASSPGTENEQYF
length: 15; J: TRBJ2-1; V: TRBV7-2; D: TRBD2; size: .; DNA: TGTGCCAGCAGCCCAAGCGGGGGTCCCTACAATGAGCAGTTCTTC; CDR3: CASSPSGGPYNEQFF
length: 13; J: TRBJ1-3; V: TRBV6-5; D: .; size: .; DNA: TGTGCCAGCAGTCAGGGACCTGGAAACACCATATATTTT; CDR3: CASSQGPGNTIYF
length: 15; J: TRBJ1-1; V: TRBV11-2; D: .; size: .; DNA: TGTGCCAGCAGCTACGAGGGGCGGATGAACACTGAAGCTTTCTTT; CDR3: CASSYEGRMNTEAFF
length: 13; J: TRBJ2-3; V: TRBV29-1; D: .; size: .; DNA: TGCAGCGTTGACGGCGGTCTCACAGATACGCAGTATTTT; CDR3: CSVDGGLTDTQYF
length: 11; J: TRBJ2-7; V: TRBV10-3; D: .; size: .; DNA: TGTGCCGCGGGTCCGCAATACGAGCAGTACTTC; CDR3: CAAGPQYEQYF
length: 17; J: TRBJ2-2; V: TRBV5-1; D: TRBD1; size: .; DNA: TGCGCCAGCAGCCTCACGACCGGACAGGGTGGCACCGGGGAGCTGTTTTTT; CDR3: CASSLTTGQGGTGELFF
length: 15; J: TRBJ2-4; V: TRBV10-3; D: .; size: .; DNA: TGTGCCATCAGTCCCTCGGCAGGGGCCAACTCGGTTCAGTACTTC; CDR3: CAISPSAGANSVQYF
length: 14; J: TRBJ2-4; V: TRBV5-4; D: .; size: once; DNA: TGTGCCAGCAGCTTGGACCAGGTGGGAAACATTCAGTACTTC; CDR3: CASSLDQVGNIQYF
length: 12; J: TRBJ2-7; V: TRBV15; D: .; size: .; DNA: TGTGCCACCAGCAGAGGGGCCTACGAGCAGTACTTC; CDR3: CATSRGAYEQYF
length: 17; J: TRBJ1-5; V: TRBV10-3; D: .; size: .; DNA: TGTGCCATCAGTGAGTCCGGCAGAAAAGATAGCAATCAGCCCCAGCATTTT; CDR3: CAISESGRKDSNQPQHF
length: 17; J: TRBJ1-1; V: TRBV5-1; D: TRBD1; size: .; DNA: TGCGCCAGCAGCCTACGACAGGGCGGAGTAGCGAACACTGAAGCTTTCTTT; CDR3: CASSLRQGGVANTEAFF
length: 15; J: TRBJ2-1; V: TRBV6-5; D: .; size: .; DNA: TGTGCCAGCAGTTCCCGGGTGGAGAGCTACAATGAGCAGTTCTTC; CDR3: CASSSRVESYNEQFF
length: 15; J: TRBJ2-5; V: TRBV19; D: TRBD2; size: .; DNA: TGTGCCAGTAGTTGGGGGGGAAACAACCCGGGGACCCAGTACTTC; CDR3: CASSWGGNNPGTQYF
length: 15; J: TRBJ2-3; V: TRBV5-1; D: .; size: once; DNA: TGCGCCAGCAGCCCGGGGGCAATCAGCACAGATACGCAGTATTTT; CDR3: CASSPGAISTDTQYF
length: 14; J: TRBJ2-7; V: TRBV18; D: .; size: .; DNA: TGTGCCAGCTCGCTCCCGGGGTCTAGTGGCGAGCAGTACTTC; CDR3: CASSLPGSSGEQYF
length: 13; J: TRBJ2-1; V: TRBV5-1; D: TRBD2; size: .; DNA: TGCGCCTCGGGGCTAGCGGGGGCCCGTGAGCAGTTCTTC; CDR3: CASGLAGAREQFF
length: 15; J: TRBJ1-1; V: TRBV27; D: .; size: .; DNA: TGTGCCAGCAAGAGGGGCGGAGAGGGGGTGATTGAAGCTTTCTTT; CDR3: CASKRGGEGVIEAFF
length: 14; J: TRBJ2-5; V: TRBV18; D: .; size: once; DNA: TGTGCCAGCTCACCGATCAGGGGGGAAGAGACCCAGTACTTC; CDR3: CASSPIRGEETQYF
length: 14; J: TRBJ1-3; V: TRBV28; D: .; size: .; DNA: TGTGCCAGCAGTTTGGCAGACCCCTTTAACACCATATATTTT; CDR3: CASSLADPFNTIYF
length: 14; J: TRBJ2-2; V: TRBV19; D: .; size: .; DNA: TGTGCCAATAAGCCCGAAGACACCACCGGGGAGCTGTTTTTT; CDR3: CANKPEDTTGELFF
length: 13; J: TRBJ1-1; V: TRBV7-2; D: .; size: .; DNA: TGTGCCAGCAGACTCAGGGAGGGGTCGAAACCTTTCTTT; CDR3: CASRLREGSKPFF
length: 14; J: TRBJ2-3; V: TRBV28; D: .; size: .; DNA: TGTGCCAGCAGTTTGTGGCCCCCCACAGATACGCAGTATTTT; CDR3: CASSLWPPTDTQYF
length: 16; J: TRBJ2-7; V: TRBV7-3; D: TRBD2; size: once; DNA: TGTGCCAGCAGCTTAGACGGCGGGAGGTACTCCTACGAGCAGTACTTC; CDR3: CASSLDGGRYSYEQYF
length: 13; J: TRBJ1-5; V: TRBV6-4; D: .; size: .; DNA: TGTGCCAGCAGTCCCCGGGGCAATCAGCCCCAGCATTTT; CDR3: CASSPRGNQPQHF
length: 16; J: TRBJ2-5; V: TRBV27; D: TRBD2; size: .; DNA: TGTGCCAGCAGTTCTTCTTTAGCGGGCACGGAAGAGACCCAGTACTTC; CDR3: CASSSSLAGTEETQYF
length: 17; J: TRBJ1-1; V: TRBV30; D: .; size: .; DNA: TGTGCCTGGAGTTGGGGAGGACGACGGGGGGTGAACACTGAAGCTTTCTTT; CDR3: CAWSWGGRRGVNTEAFF